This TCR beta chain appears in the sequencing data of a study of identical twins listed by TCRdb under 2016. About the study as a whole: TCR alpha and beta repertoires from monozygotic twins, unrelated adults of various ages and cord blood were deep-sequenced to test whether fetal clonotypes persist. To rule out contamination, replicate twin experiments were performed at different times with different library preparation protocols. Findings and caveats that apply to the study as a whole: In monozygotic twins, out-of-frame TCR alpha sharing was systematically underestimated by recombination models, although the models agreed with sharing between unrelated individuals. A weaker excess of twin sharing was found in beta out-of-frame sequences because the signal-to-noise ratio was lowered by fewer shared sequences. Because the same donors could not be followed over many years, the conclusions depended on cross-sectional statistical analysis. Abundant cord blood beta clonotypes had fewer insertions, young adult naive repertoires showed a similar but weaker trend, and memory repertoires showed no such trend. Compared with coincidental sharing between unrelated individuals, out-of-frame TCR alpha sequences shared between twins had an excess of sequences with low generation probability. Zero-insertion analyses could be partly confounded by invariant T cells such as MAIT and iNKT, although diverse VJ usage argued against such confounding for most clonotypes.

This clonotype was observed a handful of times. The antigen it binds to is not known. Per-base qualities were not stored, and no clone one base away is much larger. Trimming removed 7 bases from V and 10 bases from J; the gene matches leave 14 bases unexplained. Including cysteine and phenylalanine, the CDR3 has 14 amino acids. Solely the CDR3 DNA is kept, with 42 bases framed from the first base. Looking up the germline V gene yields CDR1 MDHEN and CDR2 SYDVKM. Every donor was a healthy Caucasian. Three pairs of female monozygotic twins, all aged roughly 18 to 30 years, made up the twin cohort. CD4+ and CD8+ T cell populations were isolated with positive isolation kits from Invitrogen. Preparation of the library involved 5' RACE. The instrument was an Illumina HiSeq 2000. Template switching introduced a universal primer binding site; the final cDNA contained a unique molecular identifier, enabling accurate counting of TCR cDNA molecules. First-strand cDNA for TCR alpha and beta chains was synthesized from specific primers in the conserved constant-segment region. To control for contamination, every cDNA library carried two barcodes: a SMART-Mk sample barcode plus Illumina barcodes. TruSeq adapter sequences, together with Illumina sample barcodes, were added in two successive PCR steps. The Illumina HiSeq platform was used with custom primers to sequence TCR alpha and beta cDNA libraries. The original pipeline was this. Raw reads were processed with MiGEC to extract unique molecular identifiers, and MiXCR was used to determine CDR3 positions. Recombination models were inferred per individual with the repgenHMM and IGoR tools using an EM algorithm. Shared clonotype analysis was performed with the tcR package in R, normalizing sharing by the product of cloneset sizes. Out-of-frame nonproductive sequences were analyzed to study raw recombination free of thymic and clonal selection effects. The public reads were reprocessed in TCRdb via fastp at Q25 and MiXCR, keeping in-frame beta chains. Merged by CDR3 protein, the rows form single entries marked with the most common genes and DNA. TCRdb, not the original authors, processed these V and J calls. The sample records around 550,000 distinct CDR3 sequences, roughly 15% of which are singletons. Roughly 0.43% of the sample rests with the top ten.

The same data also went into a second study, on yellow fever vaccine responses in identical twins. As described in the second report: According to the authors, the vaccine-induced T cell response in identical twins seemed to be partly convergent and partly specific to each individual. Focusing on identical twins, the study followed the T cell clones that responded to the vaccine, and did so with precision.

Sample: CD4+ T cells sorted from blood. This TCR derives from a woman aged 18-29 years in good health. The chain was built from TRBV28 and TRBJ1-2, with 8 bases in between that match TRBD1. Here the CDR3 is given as CASTFGDRRQDYTF. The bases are TGTGCCAGCACCTTTGGGGACAGGCGACAGGACTACACCTTC.